The 8 T cell receptor beta chains below were found in one sample sequenced in a study of cytomegalovirus exposure and HLA in healthy donors. PCR primers comprised 60 Vbeta and 13 Jbeta primers. TCRdb's table, derived via immunoSEQ multiplex PCR, lists solely in-frame clones and lacks some. The data hold some 150,000 clones, with 80% observed a single time. Sequenced sample: PBMCs. These receptor sequences come from a woman between 45 and 60 years old in good health and CMV-seronegative.

The chain employs TRBV18 and TRBJ2-7; 8 nucleotides align to TRBD2. Germline lookup yields CDR1 KGHSH and CDR2 LQKENI. The CDR3 totals 15 residues. The junction had 7 bases not matched to a gene; V was cut back by 3 bases and J by 3 bases. DNA for the CDR3: TGTGCCAGCTCACCCCTTAGTACTAGCGGCTACGAGCAGTACTTC. It specifies CASSPLSTSGYEQYF.

The chain is built from TRBV4-3 and TRBJ1-2; 7 bases align to TRBD1. The germline V gene encodes CDR1 LGHNA and CDR2 YSLEER. The CDR3 sequence is 16 residues long. Trimming removed 0 bases from V and 7 bases from J; junction bases left unmatched: 11. The CDR3 spells CASSQEGPTGPGGYTF. The CDR3 DNA reads TGCGCCAGCAGCCAAGAAGGGCCGACAGGGCCGGGTGGCTACACCTTC.

J is TRBJ1-1 and V is TRBV19, with D perhaps TRBD1 (6 bases). The CDR3 extends over 14 amino acids. V was cut by 7 bases and J by 1 base, with 13 bases left in between. The germline V gene encodes CDR1 LNHDA and CDR2 SQIVND (reference sequence). CDR3 protein: CASTDARGNTEAFF. In nucleotides, the CDR3 is TGTGCCAGTACCGACGCCAGGGGGAACACTGAAGCTTTCTTT. The full variable domain, in which reference TRBV19 and TRBJ1-1 provide the parts outside the CDR3, is DGGITQSPKYLFRKEGQNVTLSCEQNLNHDAMYWYRQDPGQGLRLIYYSQIVNDFQKGDIAEGYSVSREKKESFPLTVTSAQKNPTAFYLCASTDARGNTEAFFGQGTRLTVV.

J is TRBJ2-1 and V is TRBV11-2, with D possibly matching TRBD1 (6 bases). The CDR3 spans 15 residues. V was shortened by 4 bases and J by 7 bases, with 17 bases between the two germline ends. Germline values: CDR1 SGHAT, CDR2 FQNNGV. CDR3 region: CASSYTGKAANEQFF. The DNA of the CDR3 is TGTGCCAGCAGCTACACAGGGAAGGCAGCGAATGAGCAGTTCTTC.

The chain couples TRBV7-3 to TRBJ2-7, with 7 positions matching TRBD1. Germline V gene sequence: CDR1 SGHTA, CDR2 FQGTGA. This CDR3 spans 18 amino acids. V lost 2 bases to trimming and J lost 2 bases; unmatched junction nucleotides: 15. The CDR3 spells CASSLYVAGGVRAYEQYF. The CDR3 DNA reads as TGTGCCAGCAGCTTATATGTTGCAGGGGGAGTCCGAGCCTACGAGCAGTACTTC.

The chain uses TRBV5-5 and TRBJ1-2, with TRBD1 matching over 7 bases. The germline V gene encodes CDR1 SGHKS and CDR2 YYEKEE (reference sequence). V lost 4 bases and J lost 6; bases outside the gene matches: 9. The CDR3 runs to 14 residues. Here the CDR3 reads CASSPRQGYHGYTF. DNA for the CDR3: TGTGCCAGCAGCCCCCGACAGGGATATCATGGCTACACCTTC.

DNA of the CDR3: TGCGCCAGCAGCTTGGGGTCGGCGGGGGGTCTAAATGAGCAGTTCTTC. The encoded protein is CASSLGSAGGLNEQFF. The chain is built from TRBV5-1 and TRBJ2-1, with 8 bases fitting TRBD2. Germline loops: CDR1 SGHRS, CDR2 YFSETQ. The J segment lost 7 bases and the V segment lost 0 bases, leaving 9 bases of the junction unmatched. There are 16 residues in the CDR3.

Only a few counts were recorded for this clone. V usage is TRBV27 and J usage is TRBJ2-1, with 10 bases identical to TRBD2. The CDR3 is made up of 15 amino acids. Per germline, CDR1 MNHEY and CDR2 SMNVEV (reference sequence). Germline trimming cut 6 bases from V and 4 bases from J; bases unmatched to any gene: 6. The DNA for the CDR3 is TGTGCCAGCAGGGTACTAGCGGGACCTTACAATGAGCAGTTCTTC. It encodes CASRVLAGPYNEQFF.